This TCR beta chain was sequenced during a study of T cells in Graves' hyperthyroidism and ophthalmopathy. In the study overall: Upon initial diagnosis and before any treatment, peripheral blood was collected. General study points: Clonotypes that were expanded in thyroid above 0.001 mostly appeared in blood too.

Diagnosis rested on symptoms, serum thyroxine and TRAb, thyroid ultrasound, and orbital computed tomography. Amplified TCR beta CDR3 regions derived from RNA transcripts. The study used the HTBI primer set for a first-round RT-PCR of the TCR CDR3. TCRdb re-derived calls from the multiplex PCR reads in MiXCR, one entry per CDR3 protein. The sample shows 370,000 or so distinct CDR3 sequences, 13% of them seen only once. The germline CDR1 and CDR2 sequences are SGHNT and YENEEA. The V segment lost 3 bases and the J segment 9 bases; nucleotides outside the gene matches: 1. CDR3 length equals 11 residues. This clonotype has ten or more counts. What it recognizes is unknown.

Sequencing was carried out using blood. The chain uses TRBV11-3 and TRBJ2-5, with 7 bases lining up with TRBD1. The sequence was collected from a man under 40 with Graves' hyperthyroidism that later progressed to Graves' ophthalmopathy. The CDR3 is CASSFQGAQYF. CDR3 DNA: TGTGCCAGCAGCTTCCAGGGGGCCCAGTACTTC.